This TCR beta chain was profiled in a study of cytomegalovirus exposure and HLA in healthy donors. Study-wide results and caveats: Analysis was carried out at a later point, and it linked a missense DCLRE1C variant to TCR beta V- and J-gene trimming. The authors listed 164 TCR beta chains as cytomegalovirus-associated.

Of note for this clone: What it binds is not known.

While unrecorded immune exposures were likely, the donors were nominally healthy when sampled. The PCR employed 60 Vbeta primers together with 13 Jbeta primers. Repertoires were generated with immunoSEQ multiplex PCR, while TCRdb's copy carries only in-frame clones and drops some. The sample lists about 190,000 clones; more than 70% were seen once. The sequence was obtained from a man aged 40-49 years in good health and CMV-seropositive. Sequencing used PBMCs.

CDR3 amino acids: CASRLDSGANVLTF. The DNA of the CDR3 is TGTGCCAGCAGATTAGACTCTGGGGCCAACGTCCTGACTTTC. This sequence joins TRBV6-5 and TRBJ2-6; D remains unclear. The CDR3 consists of 14 residues. Germline V CDR1 and CDR2: MNHEY, SVGAGI. V lost 6 bases and J lost 0, with 6 bases in between.